These T cell receptor beta chains were read from a single sample in a study of CD8+ T cells in alopecia areata. TCRdb's copy holds only in-frame clones and misses some; the assay was immunoSEQ multiplex PCR. The sample consists of approximately 210,000 clones, about 65% of them appearing once. The sample in question was CD4+ T cells sorted from blood, obtained between weeks 49 and 50, from a patient treated with tofacitinib. All receptors derive from a human donor with alopecia areata. Each CDR3 is given with its conserved first and last residue. D genes are given only for firm matches. Clone size is given for some rows only: seen once, a few or many times, or a class if the clone is expanded.

j_call clone_size v_call d_call cdr3_nt cdr3_aa
TRBJ2-3 . TRBV4-3 . TGCGCCAGCAGCCAAGATTTGTTCTCGGCAGATACGCAGTATTTT CASSQDLFSADTQYF
TRBJ1-6 . TRBV19 . TGTGCCAGTGTGGAAAGGGGTAATTCACCCCTCCACTTT CASVERGNSPLHF
TRBJ1-6 once TRBV6-5 TRBD1 TGTGCCAGCAGTGGGGGACAGGGGAATTCACCCCTCCACTTT CASSGGQGNSPLHF
TRBJ2-1 . TRBV15 TRBD2 TGTGCCACCCTGGAAGCGGGGGGTAACAATGAGCAGTTCTTC CATLEAGGNNEQFF
TRBJ2-5 . TRBV29-1 . TGCAGCGTGGGAGAAGGGGTCGGGGAGACCCAGTACTTC CSVGEGVGETQYF
TRBJ2-6 once TRBV4-3 . TGCGCCAGCAGCTTTAGCAGAAACTCTGGGGCCAACGTCCTGACTTTC CASSFSRNSGANVLTF
TRBJ1-2 . TRBV30 . TGTGCCTGGAGCGACATCGGGGGCGTCGACTATGGCTACACCTTC CAWSDIGGVDYGYTF
TRBJ2-2 . TRBV11-3 TRBD2 TGTGCCAGCAGCAAGGGACTAGCGGGGCGCCTGTACACCGGGGAGCTGTTTTTT CASSKGLAGRLYTGELFF
TRBJ1-5 once TRBV12-5 TRBD1 TGTGCTAGTGGTTTGGCCCTTACAGGGGATCAGCCCCAGCATTTT CASGLALTGDQPQHF
TRBJ2-2 once TRBV5-6 . TGTGCCAGCAGCTTGGCCGTCCGACAGTTCAACGGGGAGCTGTTTTTT CASSLAVRQFNGELFF
TRBJ2-1 . TRBV7-2 TRBD2 TGTGCCAGCAGTCAACTAGCGGGGGGGTACAATGAGCAGTTCTTC CASSQLAGGYNEQFF
TRBJ2-6 . TRBV27 . TGTGCCAGCAGTTTATTGGAAGGTCCTGGGGCCAACGTCCTGACTTTC CASSLLEGPGANVLTF
TRBJ2-2 . TRBV30 TRBD1 TGTGCCTGGAGTAAACCGGGACAGGGGTTTGCCACCGGGGAGCTGTTTTTT CAWSKPGQGFATGELFF
TRBJ1-1 . TRBV9 . TGTGCCAGCAGCGTAACGTGGGGATTCGCTGAAGCTTTCTTT CASSVTWGFAEAFF
TRBJ1-2 . TRBV6-5 . TGTGCCAGCAGTTACGGGACGGAATATGGCTACACCTTC CASSYGTEYGYTF
TRBJ2-4 . TRBV7-2 . TGTGCCAGCTCTGACAGGTCAAAAAACATTCAGTACTTC CASSDRSKNIQYF
TRBJ2-5 . TRBV5-1 . TGCGCCAGCAGCCTGGACAGCCAAGAGACCCAGTACTTC CASSLDSQETQYF
TRBJ2-7 . TRBV4-3 . TGCGCCAGCAGCCTACGGTTGGGTCAGGGCGGGGACGAGCAGTACTTC CASSLRLGQGGDEQYF
TRBJ1-6 . TRBV5-6 . TGTGCCAGCAGCTCGACGGATCAGAGAAATAATTCACCCCTCCACTTT CASSSTDQRNNSPLHF
TRBJ1-2 . TRBV4-3 TRBD1 TGCGCCAGCAGCCAACCGGGACAGAAAACCTATGGCTACACCTTC CASSQPGQKTYGYTF
TRBJ2-7 . TRBV29-1 . TGCAGCGTTGCTGTTCAGGCTTCCTACGAGCAGTACTTC CSVAVQASYEQYF
TRBJ2-2 few TRBV5-1 . TGCGCCAGCAGCTTGGTTGGGACCAACACCGGGGAGCTGTTTTTT CASSLVGTNTGELFF
TRBJ1-2 few TRBV25-1 TRBD1 TGTGCCAGCAGTGAGGCCGGGACAGGGGGGAGCTACACCTTC CASSEAGTGGSYTF
TRBJ2-6 . TRBV7-2 . TGTGCCAGCAACACCCGAGTAGGGTCTGGGGCCAACGTCCTGACTTTC CASNTRVGSGANVLTF
TRBJ1-2 . TRBV6-1 . TGTGCCAGCAGTGACTATGGCTACACCTTC CASSDYGYTF
TRBJ2-3 . TRBV4-3 TRBD1 TGCGCCAGCAGCCTCCGACAGGGGCCACCAGATACGCAGTATTTT CASSLRQGPPDTQYF
TRBJ1-1 . TRBV7-9 . TGTGCCAGCAGCTTAGACCGGTCGGGAGCTTTCTTT CASSLDRSGAFF
TRBJ1-4 . TRBV5-1 . TGCGCCAGCAGCCCCCGTGGGGATAATGAAAAACTGTTTTTT CASSPRGDNEKLFF
TRBJ2-3 . TRBV14 . TGTGCCAGCAGCCAAGAGGGGCTTACGCAGTATTTT CASSQEGLTQYF
TRBJ1-4 . TRBV7-6 . TGTGCCAGCAGCCTCGAACGACCAGATCCTTCCGTGGAAAAACTGTTTTTT CASSLERPDPSVEKLFF
TRBJ1-2 . TRBV6-6 . TGTGCCAGCAGCCAGGACAGCTATGGCTACACCTTC CASSQDSYGYTF
TRBJ2-3 . TRBV6-5 TRBD2 TGTGCCAGCAGAAACCTAGCGGCACCACCAGATACGCAGTATTTT CASRNLAAPPDTQYF
TRBJ1-4 . TRBV6-1 TRBD1 TGTGCCAGCCGTCAGTTCGGGACAGGGCCTGAAAAACTGTTTTTT CASRQFGTGPEKLFF
TRBJ2-3 . TRBV14 TRBD1 TGTGCCAGCAGCCCACTCCGGACAGGGGGCACAGATACGCAGTATTTT CASSPLRTGGTDTQYF
TRBJ2-7 once TRBV19 TRBD1 TGTGCCAGTAGTTCCGACAGGGATGAGCAGTACTTC CASSSDRDEQYF
TRBJ1-1 few TRBV29-1 . TGCAGCGTTGGGGCGGGAATGAACACTGAAGCTTTCTTT CSVGAGMNTEAFF
TRBJ2-7 . TRBV7-9 TRBD1 TGTGCCAGCAGCCTAGGGACAGGGTTCTCCTACGAGCAGTACTTC CASSLGTGFSYEQYF
TRBJ2-1 . TRBV25-1 . TGTGCCAGCAGTGAAAGTTCGATTAGGTTCCGGAGTGAGCAGTTCTTC CASSESSIRFRSEQFF
TRBJ2-7 . TRBV25-1 . TGTGCCAGCAGTGCCAACCGGGAGCAGTACTTC CASSANREQYF
TRBJ1-2 . TRBV6-1 . TGTGCCAGCAACCTCGTTAGTACTAACTATGGCTACACCTTC CASNLVSTNYGYTF
TRBJ2-2 . TRBV5-1 . TGCGCCAGCAGCTTGGCCGACACCGGGGAGCTGTTTTTT CASSLADTGELFF
TRBJ2-5 few TRBV10-3 . TGTGCCATCAGAGAGACGGCCCCAGGGACCCAGTACTTC CAIRETAPGTQYF
TRBJ2-1 . TRBV30 . TGTGCCTGGAGTGTCGAGTTCAGGGGTCTCAATGAGCAGTTCTTC CAWSVEFRGLNEQFF
TRBJ1-5 . TRBV4-3 . TGCGCCAGCAGCCAAGGGGGAAATCAGCCCCAGCATTTT CASSQGGNQPQHF
TRBJ1-2 . TRBV30 . TGTGCCTGGAGTGTTTATCAGGGGACCCATGGCTACACCTTC CAWSVYQGTHGYTF
TRBJ2-7 . TRBV10-3 . TGTGCCATCAGTGATCGGGACGGTAACTACGAGCAGTACTTC CAISDRDGNYEQYF
TRBJ1-5 few TRBV15 . TGTGCCACCAGCAGATCTCTGGAGAGCAATCAGCCCCAGCATTTT CATSRSLESNQPQHF
TRBJ1-2 once TRBV29-1 . TGCAGCGCGCCACAGGGTAACTATGGCTACACCTTC CSAPQGNYGYTF
TRBJ1-5 once TRBV5-1 . TGCGCCAGCAGCATAGGGGGTAATCAGCCCCAGCATTTT CASSIGGNQPQHF
TRBJ1-2 . TRBV4-3 . TGCGCCAGCAGCCGAGATGAACAATATGGCTACACCTTC CASSRDEQYGYTF
TRBJ1-2 . TRBV29-1 TRBD1 TGCAGCGTTGATTGGACAGGGCATGGCTACACCTTC CSVDWTGHGYTF
TRBJ2-1 once TRBV30 . TGTGCCTGGGCCGCCCGAAGAGCATCCGAGCAGTTCTTC CAWAARRASEQFF
TRBJ1-1 . TRBV20-1 . TGCAGTGCTAGAGACGCCCCTGAAGCTTTCTTT CSARDAPEAFF